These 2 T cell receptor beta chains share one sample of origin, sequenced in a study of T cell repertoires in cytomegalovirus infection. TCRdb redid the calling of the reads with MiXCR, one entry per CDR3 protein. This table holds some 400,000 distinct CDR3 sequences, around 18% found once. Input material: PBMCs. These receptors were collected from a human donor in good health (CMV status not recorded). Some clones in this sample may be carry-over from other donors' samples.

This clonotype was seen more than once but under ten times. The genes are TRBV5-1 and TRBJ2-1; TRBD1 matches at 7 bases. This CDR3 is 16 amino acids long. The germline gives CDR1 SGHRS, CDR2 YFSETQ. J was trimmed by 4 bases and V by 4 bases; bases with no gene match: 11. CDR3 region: CASSLSPGQRYNEQFF. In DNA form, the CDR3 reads TGCGCCAGCAGCCTTTCTCCGGGACAGCGATACAATGAGCAGTTCTTC.

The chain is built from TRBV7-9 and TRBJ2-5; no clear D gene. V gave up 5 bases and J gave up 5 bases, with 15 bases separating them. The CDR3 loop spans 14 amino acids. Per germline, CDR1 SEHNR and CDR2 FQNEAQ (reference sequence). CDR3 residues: CASSIPTLLETQYF. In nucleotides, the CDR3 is TGTGCCAGCAGCATACCAACACTCCTGGAGACCCAGTACTTC.